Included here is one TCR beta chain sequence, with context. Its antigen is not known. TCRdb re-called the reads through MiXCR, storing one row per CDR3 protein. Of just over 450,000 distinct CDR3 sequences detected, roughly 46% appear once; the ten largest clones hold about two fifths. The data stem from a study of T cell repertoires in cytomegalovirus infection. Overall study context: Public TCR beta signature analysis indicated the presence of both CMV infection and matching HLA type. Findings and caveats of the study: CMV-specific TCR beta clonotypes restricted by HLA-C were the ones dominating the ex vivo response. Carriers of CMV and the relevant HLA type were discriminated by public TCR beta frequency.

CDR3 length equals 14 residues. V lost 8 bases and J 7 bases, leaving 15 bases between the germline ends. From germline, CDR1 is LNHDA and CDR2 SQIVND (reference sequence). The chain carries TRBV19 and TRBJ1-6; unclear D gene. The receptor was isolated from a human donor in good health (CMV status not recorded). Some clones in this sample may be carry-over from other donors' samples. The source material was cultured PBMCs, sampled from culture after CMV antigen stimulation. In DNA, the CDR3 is TGTGCCAGTTGCATCGGCGGGAGGAATTCACCCCTCCACTTT. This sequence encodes CASCIGGRNSPLHF.